The 23 T cell receptor beta chains in this list originate from one sample, sequenced in a study of shared clonotypes between healthy human individuals. Some clones are missing from TCRdb's copy, which holds only in-frame ones; the method was immunoSEQ multiplex PCR. The table has about 490,000 clones, 79% seen once; the top ten hold around 12%. The sample consisted of PBMCs. These receptors originate from a woman between 35 and 50 years old in good health. Some clones in this sample may be carry-over from other donors' samples.

V is TRBV5-4 and J is TRBJ2-2; 13 bases fit TRBD2. This CDR3 has 16 residues. CDR1 SGHNT and CDR2 YYREEE come from the germline V gene (reference sequence). V lost 5 bases to trimming and J lost 5 bases; unmatched junction nucleotides: 6. Here the CDR3 reads CASSPGLAGYTGELFF. The CDR3 DNA is TGTGCCAGCAGTCCGGGACTAGCGGGATATACCGGGGAGCTGTTTTTT.

The chain uses TRBV19 and TRBJ2-2; D unresolved. Trimming stripped 7 bases from V and 2 bases from J, with 20 bases between. Germline CDR1 reads LNHDA; CDR2 reads SQIVND (reference sequence). The CDR3 totals 17 residues. The CDR3 reads CASTTHGRTVNTGELFF. Here the CDR3 DNA reads TGTGCCAGTACAACCCACGGAAGAACGGTAAACACCGGGGAGCTGTTTTTT.

The CDR3 DNA is TGTGCCAGCAGCCGAGATGTCAATCAGCCCCAGCATTTT. It codes for CASSRDVNQPQHF. The rearrangement uses TRBV7-7 and TRBJ1-5; D unresolved. The ends were cut back, 5 bases at V and 3 bases at J, with 8 bases in the middle. This CDR3 has 13 amino acids. The germline gives CDR1 SSHAT, CDR2 FNYEAQ (reference sequence).

The chain combines TRBV7-2 with TRBJ2-2, with TRBD2 identical over 12 bases. Germline CDR1 is SGHTA and CDR2 is FQGNSA. There are 15 residues in the CDR3. J was trimmed by 7 bases and V by 5 bases; bases with no gene match: 5. CDR3 bases: TGTGCCAGCAGCCGGACTAGCGGGACCGACGGGGAGCTGTTTTTT. Translation gives CASSRTSGTDGELFF. The whole variable domain, filled in from reference TRBV7-2 and TRBJ2-2, reads GAGVSQSPSNKVTEKGKDVELRCDPISGHTALYWYRQSLGQGLEFLIYFQGNSAPDKSGLPSDRFSAERTGGSVSTLTIQRTQQEDSAVYLCASSRTSGTDGELFFGEGSRLTVL.

Turning to this clone: Additional DNA sequences in this sample encode the identical CDR3. This chain uses TRBV4-2 with TRBJ2-7; 11 bases align to TRBD2. CDR3 size: 14 residues. The ends lost 1 base at V and 4 bases at J; junction bases unmatched: 0. Germline V gene sequence: CDR1 LGHNA, CDR2 YNFKEQ. The CDR3 DNA sequence: TGTGCCAGCAGCCAAGGGACTAGCGGGTACGAGCAGTACTTC. Translating it yields CASSQGTSGYEQYF.

V usage is TRBV27 and J usage is TRBJ2-4, with no clear D. Trimming took off 5 bases at V and 1 base at J, with 9 bases between the two ends. Per the germline V gene, CDR1 is MNHEY and CDR2 is SMNVEV (reference sequence). The CDR3 has 14 amino acids. CDR3 sequence: CASSPLTAKNIQYF. CDR3 in DNA: TGTGCCAGCAGTCCCCTAACCGCCAAAAACATTCAGTACTTC.

The chain combines TRBV18 with TRBJ1-4, with 7 bases lining up with TRBD1. Germline loops: CDR1 KGHSH, CDR2 LQKENI. After removal of 3 bases from V and 8 bases from J, the junction contained 6 bases not matched to a gene. The CDR3 runs to 14 residues. The CDR3 sequence is CASSPLTGNEKLFF. CDR3 coding DNA: TGTGCCAGCTCACCGTTGACAGGGAACGAAAAACTGTTTTTT.

The chain is built from TRBV7-2 and TRBJ2-3; 8 nucleotides agree with TRBD2. The CDR3 has 16 residues. V lost 5 bases, J lost 1 base, and 8 bases stayed unmatched. From germline, CDR1 is SGHTA and CDR2 FQGNSA. DNA for the CDR3: TGTGCCAGCAGCACGGAGGGGCGGGGGGGCACAGATACGCAGTATTTT. This sequence encodes CASSTEGRGGTDTQYF.

The chain recombines TRBV2 with TRBJ2-5, with D unresolved. Deletions cut 1 base from V and 4 bases from J, with 13 bases between. The CDR3 sequence is 15 residues long. Germline lookup yields CDR1 SNHLY and CDR2 FYNNEI. The chain's CDR3 is CASSEVGLGGETQYF. The DNA for the CDR3 is TGTGCCAGCAGTGAAGTTGGCCTAGGTGGAGAGACCCAGTACTTC.

This sequence joins TRBV19 and TRBJ2-2, with D uncertain. The CDR3 is 14 amino acids. Germline V CDR1 and CDR2: LNHDA, SQIVND (reference sequence). Trimming left V 3 bases short and J 0 bases short, with 5 bases between. CDR3 DNA sequence: TGTGCCAGTAGTATCCCAACGAACACCGGGGAGCTGTTTTTT. It yields the protein CASSIPTNTGELFF.

The chain couples TRBV7-9 to TRBJ2-5, with D tentatively TRBD1 or TRBD2 (6 bases each). V was trimmed by 1 base and J by 5 bases, leaving 14 bases between them. CDR3 size: 15 residues. CDR1 is SEHNR, CDR2 FQNEAQ, per germline (reference sequence). CDR3 sequence reads: CASSLEGQGGETQYF. The DNA of the CDR3 is TGTGCCAGCAGCTTAGAGGGACAAGGAGGGGAGACCCAGTACTTC.

This clone appeared a single time. The chain joins TRBV7-3 to TRBJ2-1; 7 nucleotides match TRBD2. After removal of 1 base from V and 6 bases from J, the junction contained 9 bases not matched to a gene. This CDR3 has 16 residues. Germline V gene data show CDR1 as SGHTA and CDR2 as FQGTGA. CDR3 DNA sequence: TGTGCCAGCAGCTTAAGCCCACGGGACTACGGCAATGAGCAGTTCTTC. As protein: CASSLSPRDYGNEQFF. Full variable domain (remainder filled in from reference TRBV7-3 and TRBJ2-1): GAGVSQTPSNKVTEKGKYVELRCDPISGHTALYWYRQSLGQGPEFLIYFQGTGAADDSGLPNDRFFAVRPEGSVSTLKIQRTERGDSAVYLCASSLSPRDYGNEQFFGPGTRLTVL.

This clone was recorded only once. The V call is TRBV18, the J call TRBJ2-3; D could derive from TRBD1 or TRBD2 (5 bases each). The V and J ends lost 3 bases and 2 bases respectively, with 9 bases between them. This CDR3 is built from 14 residues. The germline V gene encodes CDR1 KGHSH and CDR2 LQKENI. Here the CDR3 reads CASSPWGNTDTQYF. The CDR3 DNA is TGTGCCAGCTCACCGTGGGGGAACACAGATACGCAGTATTTT.

The chain links TRBV29-1 to TRBJ2-1; 8 nucleotides line up with TRBD2. The V and J ends lost 3 bases and 0 bases, in that order; junction bases with no gene match: 4. The CDR3 has 15 residues. Germline CDR1 reads SQVTM; CDR2 reads ANQGSEA. CDR3 nucleotides: TGCAGCGTTGAGTTAGCGGGAAGCTCCTACAATGAGCAGTTCTTC. This codes for CSVELAGSSYNEQFF.

The chain recombines TRBV4-1 with TRBJ2-1, with 7 bases fitting TRBD1. Trimming cost V 1 base and J 10 bases; bases outside gene matches: 4. CDR3 length: 13 residues. The germline CDR1 and CDR2 sequences are MGHRA and YSYEKL. DNA for the CDR3: TGCGCCAGCAGCCAAGTTACAGGGGTAGAGCAGTTCTTC. Translated: CASSQVTGVEQFF.

This chain joins TRBV11-3 and TRBJ2-1; no clear D. V was trimmed by 0 bases and J by 12 bases, leaving 9 bases between them. The CDR3 contains 12 residues. Germline V CDR1 and CDR2: SGHNT, YENEEA. For the CDR3, the DNA is TGTGCCAGCAGCTTAGAAGGGTCAGGGCAGTTCTTC. Translating it yields CASSLEGSGQFF.

On this clone: This same CDR3 is encoded by further DNA sequences in the sample. This chain connects TRBV7-9 to TRBJ2-1; D ambiguous. This CDR3 spans 14 amino acids. CDR1 is SEHNR and CDR2 is FQNEAQ in the germline V gene (reference sequence). V was pared by 0 bases and J by 0 bases, with 3 bases between. Written as DNA, the CDR3 is TGTGCCAGCAGCTTAGCGGGCTCCTACAATGAGCAGTTCTTC. Its protein product is CASSLAGSYNEQFF.

This clone was observed a handful of times. J is TRBJ2-1 and V is TRBV19; D unresolved. This CDR3 comprises 12 residues. Between the trimmed V and J ends, which lost 8 bases and 8 bases, there was a span of 13 bases. Germline CDR1 is LNHDA and CDR2 is SQIVND (reference sequence). The CDR3 region is CASGTQVDEQFF. Written as DNA, the CDR3 is TGTGCCAGTGGTACTCAGGTAGATGAGCAGTTCTTC.

The chain carries TRBV6-5 and TRBJ1-2; the D gene is possibly TRBD1 (5 bases). CDR1 is MNHEY, CDR2 SVGAGI, per germline. Trimming cost V 2 bases and J 10 bases, with 17 bases left between them. The CDR3 totals 14 residues. The CDR3, as DNA: TGTGCCAGCAGTTACGGGGCAGGAGCATCTTCCTACACCTTC. Protein product: CASSYGAGASSYTF.

The V gene is TRBV10-3, the J gene TRBJ2-5; TRBD1 aligns across 9 bases. After removal of 6 bases from V and 4 bases from J, the junction contained 12 bases not matched to a gene. The CDR3 extends over 16 amino acids. The V gene's germline CDR1 is ENHRY and CDR2 SYGVKD. The CDR3 is CAIRPGGQGGGETQYF. CDR3 DNA sequence: TGTGCCATCAGGCCAGGGGGACAGGGTGGCGGAGAGACCCAGTACTTC.

This clone was counted at least ten times. Within the sample, other DNA sequences also encode this same CDR3. The V gene is TRBV2, the J gene TRBJ1-4; 7 bases fit TRBD1. The CDR3 totals 14 residues. From germline, CDR1 is SNHLY and CDR2 FYNNEI. J lost 4 bases, V lost 7 bases, and 6 bases had no gene match. In nucleotides, the CDR3 is TGTGCCAGCACCTGGAACAGGGGTAATGAAAAACTGTTTTTT. Amino acid sequence: CASTWNRGNEKLFF.

The count of this clone is one. The V and J genes are TRBV4-2 and TRBJ1-3; no clear D gene. The CDR3 extends over 15 amino acids. V was clipped by 0 bases and J by 0 bases, with 6 bases between them. Per the germline V gene, CDR1 is LGHNA and CDR2 is YNFKEQ. In DNA, the CDR3 is TGTGCCAGCAGCCAAGAACAGTTCTCTGGAAACACCATATATTTT. It encodes CASSQEQFSGNTIYF.

V and J are TRBV15 and TRBJ2-5; D gene unclear. This CDR3 has 13 residues. Germline values: CDR1 LNHNV, CDR2 YYDKDF (reference sequence). V was shortened by 5 bases and J by 7 bases, with 14 bases between the two germline ends. CDR3 nucleotide sequence: TGTGCCACCAGCGAACAGAGCCCGGGGACCCAGTACTTC. Translated: CATSEQSPGTQYF.